The 23 T cell receptor beta chains below were found in one sample sequenced in a study of T-cell reconstitution after alpha-beta-depleted transplantation in children. Unique molecular identifiers featured in how the TCRbeta library was prepared. TCRdb analysed the PCR reads with MiXCR anew, one entry per CDR3 protein. Counted here are approximately 220,000 distinct CDR3 sequences, roughly 15% occurring once; the ten biggest clones make up around 45%. The material was PBMCs, mostly from graft donor cells, obtained 360 days after TCRalphabeta/CD19-depleted stem cell transplant. The receptors stem from a male patient aged 2-10 years who had a stem cell transplant for acute lymphoblastic leukemia, so the T cells may come from the graft donor.

This clonotype was found many times. This sequence joins TRBV7-8 and TRBJ2-5; possibly TRBD1 for D (6 bases). CDR3 size: 13 residues. Germline CDR1 SGHVS, CDR2 FQNEAQ. Trimming shortened V by 5 bases and J by 5 bases, and 12 bases separated the two germline ends. The CDR3, as DNA: TGTGCCAGCAGCACAGGGCGTAGGGAGACCCAGTACTTC. The encoded protein is CASSTGRRETQYF.

The sample holds a few counts of this clonotype. V gene TRBV29-1 combines with J gene TRBJ2-3; TRBD2 matches at 9 bases. Germline values: CDR1 SQVTM, CDR2 ANQGSEA. J gave up 6 bases and V 1 base, and 2 bases lay outside the gene matches. This CDR3 region has 13 residues. CDR3 DNA sequence: TGCAGCGTTGAAGGTCTAGCGGGGGATACGCAGTATTTT. It translates to CSVEGLAGDTQYF.

This clonotype came up a few times. The CDR3 sequence: CASSFGDYGYTF. CDR3 in DNA: TGTGCCAGCAGTTTCGGCGACTATGGCTACACCTTC. The chain has TRBV12-3 or TRBV12-4 and TRBJ1-2; D ambiguous. The length of the CDR3 is 12 residues. The ends were cut back, 3 bases at V and 3 bases at J, with 5 bases in the middle.

The table lists this clonotype with a few counts. The chain has TRBV29-1 and TRBJ2-3, with TRBD1 matching over 11 bases. CDR1 is SQVTM, CDR2 ANQGSEA, per germline. CDR3 length: 14 residues. J lost 5 bases, V lost 4 bases, and 5 bases had no gene match. CDR3 residues: CSVVDRGLRDTQYF. The CDR3 nucleotides read TGCAGCGTTGTGGACAGGGGGCTAAGAGATACGCAGTATTTT.

This chain uses TRBV5-6 with TRBJ2-5; D is perhaps TRBD1 (5 bases). The V gene's germline CDR1 is SGHDT and CDR2 YYEEEE. The CDR3 loop spans 17 amino acids. V lost 6 bases to trimming and J lost 3 bases, with 24 bases between them. The CDR3 nucleotides read TGTGCCAGCAACCCTTGGTTGGGGCTTGATTGGGAAGAGACCCAGTACTTC. This codes for CASNPWLGLDWEETQYF.

In this sample, this clonotype turned up a few times. The chain couples TRBV6-1 to TRBJ2-2; D possibly corresponds to TRBD2 (7 bases). V was shortened by 6 bases and J by 5 bases, with 19 bases between the two germline ends. Germline V CDR1 and CDR2: MNHNS, SASEGT. The CDR3 is 16 amino acids. CDR3 DNA sequence: TGTGCCAGCAGGGGGGCATGGGGGGGCCGGACCGGGGAGCTGTTTTTT. This translates into CASRGAWGGRTGELFF.

This clonotype was recorded a few times. The junction differs from germline at one of its ends, possibly a read error. This chain links TRBV24-1 with TRBJ2-7; possible D gene TRBD2, 5 bases. The length of the CDR3 is 11 residues. Germline loops: CDR1 KGHDR, CDR2 SFDVKD. CDR3 sequence (DNA): TGTGCCACCAGTGATCTCCAGAGGGCCTTCTTC. This codes for CATSDLQRAFF.

The rearrangement links TRBV12-5 to TRBJ2-7, with D unclear. Germline values: CDR1 LGHNT, CDR2 FRNRAP. V was cut by 3 bases and J by 4 bases, with 1 base left in between. The CDR3 runs 10 residues. As DNA, the CDR3 is TGTGCTAGTGGTTTTTACGAGCAGTACTTC. Translated, it gives CASGFYEQYF. The whole variable domain, filled in from reference TRBV12-5 and TRBJ2-7, reads DARVTQTPRHKVTEMGQEVTMRCQPILGHNTVFWYRQTMMQGLELLAYFRNRAPLDDSGMPKDRFSAEMPDATLATLKIQPSEPRDSAVYFCASGFYEQYFGPGTRLTVT.

This clonotype appeared a few times. V usage is TRBV20-1 and J usage is TRBJ1-5; 7 nucleotides agree with TRBD1. The germline V gene encodes CDR1 DFQATT and CDR2 SNEGSKA (reference sequence). The CDR3 has 14 residues. Trimming took 4 bases from V and 2 from J; bases not matched to a gene: 5. The CDR3 spells CSATGGRGNQPQHF. The CDR3 coding sequence is TGCAGTGCTACAGGGGGTAGGGGCAATCAGCCCCAGCATTTT.

This clonotype has at least ten counts. This chain connects TRBV20-1 to TRBJ1-3; no definite D call. V was trimmed by 5 bases and J by 0 bases, leaving 11 bases between them. CDR3 length: 14 residues. The germline V gene encodes CDR1 DFQATT and CDR2 SNEGSKA (reference sequence). The CDR3 loop reads CSAYNGGSGNTIYF. Here the CDR3 DNA reads TGCAGTGCTTATAACGGAGGCTCTGGAAACACCATATATTTT.

In its sample, this clonotype was seen many times. This rearrangement joins TRBV27 to TRBJ1-2; 11 positions match TRBD1. Per the germline V gene, CDR1 is MNHEY and CDR2 is SMNVEV (reference sequence). Germline trimming cut 5 bases from V and 5 bases from J; bases unmatched to any gene: 4. This CDR3 is built from 14 residues. CDR3 DNA sequence: TGTGCCAGCAGTCTAGGACAGGGGGCATATGGCTACACCTTC. It yields the protein CASSLGQGAYGYTF.

The rearrangement joins TRBV3-1 to TRBJ2-7; TRBD1 matches 9 bases. V gave up 3 bases and J gave up 5 bases; unmatched junction bases: 8. Germline V gene sequence: CDR1 LGHDT, CDR2 YNNKEL (reference sequence). The CDR3 loop spans 15 amino acids. CDR3 sequence: CASSQRNRGLHEQYF. The CDR3 DNA reads as TGTGCCAGCAGCCAGCGGAACAGGGGGCTCCACGAGCAGTACTTC.

This clonotype has a handful of counts. The genes are TRBV18 and TRBJ2-2, with 8 bases matching TRBD2. This CDR3 has 16 residues. With V trimmed by 5 bases and J by 6 bases, 11 bases remained unmatched. Per the germline V gene, CDR1 is KGHSH and CDR2 is LQKENI. CDR3 nucleotide sequence: TGTGCCAGCTCATCCTTAAAGAGCGGGGGTGCCGGGGAGCTGTTTTTT. Encoded protein: CASSSLKSGGAGELFF.

Only a few counts were recorded for this clonotype. The chain carries TRBV10-3 and TRBJ2-3; 7 bases agree with TRBD1. Germline trimming cut 8 bases from V and 6 bases from J; bases unmatched to any gene: 5. Germline V gene lookup returns CDR1 ENHRY and CDR2 SYGVKD. CDR3 length: 12 residues. This CDR3 is CAISLQGDTQYF. The CDR3 DNA is TGTGCCATCTCCTTACAGGGGGATACGCAGTATTTT.

V gene TRBV29-1 combines with J gene TRBJ2-7; 8 nucleotides line up with TRBD1. The CDR3 length is 16 residues. Germline loops: CDR1 SQVTM, CDR2 ANQGSEA. After removal of 6 bases from V and 1 base from J, the junction contained 14 bases not matched to a gene. CDR3 residues: CSVEETGTGDSYEQYF. The CDR3 bases are TGCAGCGTCGAGGAGACCGGGACAGGAGATTCCTACGAGCAGTACTTC.

The chain joins TRBV20-1 to TRBJ1-1; tentatively, D is TRBD1 (5 bases). Trimming removed 0 bases at V and 11 bases at J, with 19 bases between. The germline CDR1 and CDR2 sequences are DFQATT and SNEGSKA (reference sequence). This CDR3 region has 14 residues. This CDR3 reads CSARDIYPGTLAFF. CDR3 sequence (DNA): TGCAGTGCTAGAGATATCTATCCAGGGACGCTGGCTTTCTTT.

The chain joins TRBV3-1 to TRBJ1-6; D is unresolved. The V end lost 3 bases, the J end lost 6 bases, and 12 bases lay between the germline ends. Germline V gene lookup returns CDR1 LGHDT and CDR2 YNNKEL (reference sequence). The CDR3 is 15 amino acids. CDR3 loop: CASSHPGVINSPLHF. Here the CDR3 DNA reads TGTGCCAGCAGCCACCCCGGGGTGATTAATTCACCCCTCCACTTT.

This clonotype has more than one count but fewer than ten. DNA of the CDR3: TGCAGCGTTGACAGGGGGCCAGTCGGCGACGAGCAGTACTTC. The encoded protein is CSVDRGPVGDEQYF. The chain couples TRBV29-1 to TRBJ2-7; 8 nucleotides align to TRBD1. This CDR3 contains 14 residues. Germline CDR1 reads SQVTM; CDR2 reads ANQGSEA. The ends lost 3 bases at V and 5 bases at J; junction bases unmatched: 9.

A few counts support this clonotype. The V call is TRBV7-9, the J call TRBJ2-1; 7 bases agree with TRBD1. The CDR3 runs to 13 residues. Germline lookup yields CDR1 SEHNR and CDR2 FQNEAQ (reference sequence). J lost 10 bases, V lost 2 bases, and 5 bases had no gene match. Here the CDR3 DNA reads TGTGCCAGCAGCTTATGGGACAGTACCGAGCAGTTCTTC. Translated, it gives CASSLWDSTEQFF.

This clonotype has just a few counts. The V call is TRBV9, the J call TRBJ2-4, with a tentative D call TRBD2 (6 bases). Looked up from germline, CDR1 is SGDLS and CDR2 is YYNGEE. The V end lost 2 bases, the J end lost 9 bases, and 15 bases lay between the germline ends. The CDR3 spans 14 residues. CDR3 protein: CASSVSPRESIQYF. Here the CDR3 DNA reads TGTGCCAGCAGCGTTTCCCCCCGGGAGAGCATTCAGTACTTC.

This clonotype was counted between two and nine times. This chain connects TRBV12-3 or TRBV12-4 to TRBJ1-1; D is undetermined. V lost 4 bases and J 4 bases, leaving 10 bases between the germline ends. The CDR3 extends over 13 amino acids. This chain's CDR3 is CASSSARGTEAFF. For the CDR3, the DNA is TGTGCCAGCAGTTCAGCCCGCGGCACTGAAGCTTTCTTT.

The rearrangement uses TRBV12-3 or TRBV12-4 and TRBJ2-2; TRBD2 agrees at 12 bases. CDR3 length equals 15 residues. Germline trimming cut 0 bases from V and 8 bases from J; bases unmatched to any gene: 1. DNA of the CDR3: TGTGCCAGCAGTTTAGCGACTAGCGGGAGTGGGGAGCTGTTTTTT. The encoded protein is CASSLATSGSGELFF.

V usage is TRBV4-2 and J usage is TRBJ2-1; 15 bases are shared with TRBD2. J was trimmed by 8 bases and V by 5 bases; bases with no gene match: 13. Germline V gene data show CDR1 as LGHNA and CDR2 as YNFKEQ. This CDR3 is 18 amino acids long. CDR3 residues: CASSTRTSGGVMSDEQFF. CDR3 nucleotides: TGTGCCAGCAGCACCCGGACTAGCGGGGGGGTCATGAGCGATGAGCAGTTCTTC.